Included here is one T cell receptor (beta chain) sequence, with context. Its binding antigen is unknown. Base qualities are not recorded, but no much larger clone differs from it by a single base. The germline V gene encodes CDR1 WSHSY and CDR2 SAAADI. From cysteine to phenylalanine, the CDR3 is 17 amino acids long. Just CDR3 DNA is preserved here, 51 bases in frame from base 1. V ends up 6 bases short and J 9 bases short, with an unmatched junction base count of 17. This record belongs to a study of breast tumors, draining lymph nodes, adjacent tissues (dated by TCRdb to about 2016). Broadly, across the study: Breast cancer patients provided tumor, adjacent nontumor tissue and axillary lymph nodes, and the study compared the TCR beta repertoires across these three sources. In human breast cancer, the study set out to evaluate how tumor, surrounding tissue and draining lymph node repertoires relate to one another and whether T cells may move between these sites. Findings and caveats that apply to the study as a whole: The data were judged consistent with most tumor T cells deriving from the lymph node and then expanding within tumor tissue. In luminal-like breast cancer, tumor and nontumor tissue repertoires resembled each other significantly more than in basal-like breast cancer. Tumor T-cell repertoires showed less diversity than lymph node repertoires and more diversity than nontumor tissue repertoires, and tumor T-cell repertoires showed preferential V and J gene usage. The study presented the conclusion that tumor T cells originate in lymph nodes as consistent with a hypothesis, not as something directly demonstrated.

Lymph node samples came from the axillary draining lymph nodes of breast cancer patients. TCRdb records Illumina HiSeq 2000 as the sequencer. TCR beta chain libraries were generated through multiplex PCR amplification. The amplified TCR beta chain products were analyzed by high-throughput sequencing. TCRdb reprocessing: public reads trimmed at Q25 with fastp, clones called with MiXCR, in-frame beta chains kept. Identical CDR3 protein sequences are pooled into one entry, listed with their most common genes and DNA. The sample yields 150,000 to 200,000 distinct CDR3 sequences; over 25% were counted once. Around 4.5% of the sample is held by the ten biggest clonotypes.

The sample was axillary lymph node tissue. This sequence was found in a female donor with breast cancer. Some clones in this sample may be carry-over from other donors' samples. Rearrangement joined TRBV10-2 to TRBJ2-7; TRBD2 matches 13 bases in the middle. The nucleotide sequence reads as follows: TGCGCCAGCAGGCGGGGGGGGACTAGCGGGAACGGTCGTGGGCAGTACTTC. Protein translation: CASRRGGTSGNGRGQYF.